This passage covers 15 T cell receptor beta chains from one sample sequenced in a study of blood T cell repertoires in COVID-19 (dated by TCRdb to the early 2020s). The library was prepared using the immunoSEQ multiplex PCR assay. Not all clones reach the TCRdb copy of this immuneACCESS table, which keeps in-frame sequences only. Checked studies attribute under half of the gap to unresolved V genes and leave the rest unexplained. A total of tens of thousands of clones appear in this sample, 82% of them only once. Of the sample, around 20% is held by the ten largest clones. The source material was peripheral blood. The receptors derive from a human donor in a cohort sampled during active COVID-19.

The chain uses TRBV5-1 and TRBJ2-4, with a tentative D call TRBD1 (6 bases). Germline CDR1 and CDR2: SGHRS and YFSETQ. The CDR3 has 16 amino acids. V lost 3 bases to trimming and J lost 4 bases, with 17 bases between them. DNA for the CDR3: TGCGCCAGCAGCTCTAAAAGGACAGCTGAAAAAAACATTCAGTACTTC. This codes for CASSSKRTAEKNIQYF.

This chain links TRBV7-9 with TRBJ2-7; 8 nucleotides agree with TRBD1. Trimming cost V 1 base and J 1 base; bases outside gene matches: 0. CDR1 is SEHNR and CDR2 is FQNEAQ in the germline V gene (reference sequence). The CDR3 sequence is 14 residues long. The CDR3 DNA sequence: TGTGCCAGCAGCTTAGGGACAGGGTCCTACGAGCAGTACTTC. Residues: CASSLGTGSYEQYF.

This clone was detected only a few times. The chain carries TRBV24-1 and TRBJ2-2, with 9 nucleotides matching TRBD1. Germline V CDR1 and CDR2: KGHDR, SFDVKD. The V gene end was trimmed by 3 bases and the J gene end by 6 bases; junction bases not matched to a gene: 7. The CDR3 is 16 amino acids. CDR3: CATSDEGTGRPGELFF. The CDR3 DNA reads TGTGCCACCAGTGATGAGGGGACAGGGCGTCCCGGGGAGCTGTTTTTT.

The chain combines TRBV28 with TRBJ1-3, with D tentatively TRBD1 (6 bases). From germline, CDR1 is MDHEN and CDR2 SYDVKM. Trimming left V 6 bases short and J 4 bases short, with 16 bases between. The CDR3 extends over 15 amino acids. CDR3: CASSPSQGSGNTIYF. Here the CDR3 DNA reads TGTGCCAGCAGCCCCTCTCAGGGGAGCGGAAACACCATATATTTT. The whole variable domain, remainder taken from reference TRBV28 and TRBJ1-3, is DVKVTQSSRYLVKRTGEKVFLECVQDMDHENMFWYRQDPGLGLRLIYFSYDVKMKEKGDIPEGYSVSREKKERFSLILESASTNQTSMYLCASSPSQGSGNTIYFGEGSWLTVV.

CDR3 protein: CASSPGLVEQFF. As DNA, the CDR3 is TGTGCCAGCAGCCCGGGACTGGTTGAGCAGTTCTTC. This chain connects TRBV11-2 to TRBJ2-1; weak D call: TRBD2 (6 bases). The length of the CDR3 is 12 residues. Germline assignment: CDR1 SGHAT and CDR2 FQNNGV. V was cut by 5 bases and J by 9 bases, with 11 bases left in between.

V gene TRBV5-5 combines with J gene TRBJ2-7; TRBD2 aligns across 10 bases. Looked up from germline, CDR1 is SGHKS and CDR2 is YYEKEE (reference sequence). V lost 1 base and J lost 4; bases outside the gene matches: 8. The length of the CDR3 is 16 residues. DNA of the CDR3: TGTGCCAGCAGCTTGTCGGGAAGCGGGGGGGATTACGAGCAGTACTTC. Encoded protein: CASSLSGSGGDYEQYF. Using reference TRBV5-5 and TRBJ2-7 for the parts outside the CDR3, the full variable domain is DAGVTQSPTHLIKTRGQQVTLRCSPISGHKSVSWYQQVLGQGPQFIFQYYEKEERGRGNFPDRFSARQFPNYSSELNVNALLLGDSALYLCASSLSGSGGDYEQYFGPGTRLTVT.

The V gene is TRBV7-2, the J gene TRBJ1-2; 8 bases fit TRBD1. Germline loops: CDR1 SGHTA, CDR2 FQGNSA. The CDR3 runs 16 residues. V trimming: 1 base; J trimming: 3 bases; junction bases outside the gene matches: 7. CDR3 residues: CASSLVGQGMDYGYTF. In nucleotides, the CDR3 is TGTGCCAGCAGCTTAGTCGGACAGGGAATGGACTATGGCTACACCTTC.

The DNA of the CDR3 is TGTGCCAGCAGCTTACAGGGGGCCTCGGAGCCCCAGCATTTT. It yields the protein CASSLQGASEPQHF. The chain uses TRBV7-9 and TRBJ1-5, with TRBD1 matching 8 bases. Per the germline V gene, CDR1 is SEHNR and CDR2 is FQNEAQ (reference sequence). The CDR3 covers 14 residues. J was trimmed by 8 bases and V by 2 bases; bases with no gene match: 5.

This chain joins TRBV6-1 and TRBJ1-2; 7 bases map to TRBD1. Germline V gene lookup returns CDR1 MNHNS and CDR2 SASEGT. The V segment lost 3 bases and the J segment 4 bases; nucleotides outside the gene matches: 11. This CDR3 comprises 16 residues. The CDR3 region is CASSDGGHRGFYGYTF. CDR3 DNA sequence: TGTGCCAGCAGTGATGGTGGTCACAGGGGATTCTATGGCTACACCTTC.

The chain recombines TRBV11-2 with TRBJ1-5; the D gene is possibly TRBD1 (5 bases). The CDR3 runs 15 residues. Germline V gives CDR1 SGHAT, CDR2 FQNNGV. V lost 5 bases to trimming and J lost 7 bases, with 18 bases between them. DNA for the CDR3: TGTGCCAGCAGCCCGGGGGGGGTAGTAAACCAGCCCCAGCATTTT. This sequence encodes CASSPGGVVNQPQHF.

The chain has TRBV7-2 and TRBJ2-5; perhaps TRBD1 as D (6 bases). Germline CDR1 SGHTA, CDR2 FQGNSA. CDR3 size: 13 residues. The germline V and J ends were trimmed by 1 base and 4 bases, with 7 bases remaining between them. This chain's CDR3 is CASSLVDRETQYF. The CDR3 nucleotides read TGTGCCAGCAGCTTAGTGGACAGAGAGACCCAGTACTTC.

The chain employs TRBV19 and TRBJ2-6; a possible D gene is TRBD2 (5 bases). Germline CDR1 is LNHDA and CDR2 is SQIVND (reference sequence). V was shortened by 4 bases and J by 9 bases, with 10 bases between the two germline ends. CDR3 length equals 13 residues. This CDR3 reads CASSTRGLNVLTF. CDR3 DNA: TGTGCCAGTAGTACCCGGGGTCTCAACGTCCTGACTTTC.

The chain is built from TRBV6-5 and TRBJ1-2, with 8 nucleotides matching TRBD1. The CDR3 extends over 15 amino acids. V gave up 8 bases and J gave up 7 bases; unmatched junction bases: 15. Germline V gene lookup returns CDR1 MNHEY and CDR2 SVGAGI. The CDR3 loop reads CASLRGDRFLLGYTF. The CDR3 nucleotides read TGTGCCAGCCTACGGGGGGACAGGTTTCTTCTTGGCTACACCTTC.

The V and J genes are TRBV6-2 or TRBV6-3 and TRBJ1-2; D unresolved. Germline V CDR1 and CDR2: MNHEY, SVGEGT. This CDR3 comprises 15 residues. V was cut by 6 bases and J by 4 bases, with 18 bases left in between. The CDR3 loop is CASSRAMPLGYGYTF. In DNA form, the CDR3 reads TGTGCCAGCAGCCGAGCCATGCCGCTAGGCTATGGCTACACCTTC.

The rearrangement links TRBV6-5 to TRBJ1-2; a weak D match, TRBD1 (5 bases). V was shortened by 5 bases and J by 4 bases, with 14 bases between the two germline ends. The CDR3 length is 14 residues. Germline CDR1 reads MNHEY; CDR2 reads SVGAGI. CDR3 coding DNA: TGTGCCAGCAGTCCAACCCAGGGATTCTATGGCTACACCTTC. Translation gives CASSPTQGFYGYTF.